The TCR beta chain under discussion was sequenced for a study of tumor and adjacent non-tumor tissue in lung cancer. The CDR3 spans 15 residues. CDR1 DFQATT and CDR2 SNEGSKA come from the germline V gene (reference sequence). A single count supports this clonotype. A much bigger clone sits one base away, suggesting this may be a read error. TCRbeta libraries were built with three rounds of nested PCR, modified from ARM-PCR. TCRdb itself ran the multiplex PCR reads through MiXCR, one entry per CDR3 protein. The sample lists 75,000 to 95,000 distinct CDR3 sequences, approximately 72% occurring once. The template was RNA from unsorted bulk tissue.

Specimen: lung tumor tissue. The source is a woman aged 40 to 49 with non-small cell lung cancer. The J gene is TRBJ2-5, the V gene TRBV20-1, with TRBD1 matching over 7 bases. CDR3 amino acids: CSARDYGTAKEAQYF. The CDR3 DNA sequence: TGCAGTGCTAGAGATTACGGGACAGCCAAAGAGGCCCAGTACTTC.